These 30 T cell receptor beta chains share one sample of origin, sequenced in a study of blood T cell repertoires in COVID-19. Sequencing used immunoSEQ multiplex PCR; TCRdb keeps in-frame clones, though not all of them. The top ten clones hold about 1.6% of a sample with about 260,000 clones, about 87% of them seen once. Sequenced material: peripheral blood. These TCRs come from a woman between 35 and 50 years old who had recovered from COVID-19.

The chain has TRBV5-1 and TRBJ2-5; 12 bases line up with TRBD1. Germline lookup yields CDR1 SGHRS and CDR2 YFSETQ. This CDR3 comprises 17 residues. V shed 0 bases and J 4 bases; nucleotides not matched to a gene: 7. The chain's CDR3 is CASSLGIRDRGRETQYF. Written as DNA, the CDR3 is TGCGCCAGCAGCTTGGGGATCCGGGACAGGGGGCGAGAGACCCAGTACTTC.

The chain recombines TRBV7-9 with TRBJ2-7; 9 positions match TRBD1. Trimming cost V 4 bases and J 0 bases; bases outside gene matches: 4. CDR3 length: 15 residues. Germline values: CDR1 SEHNR, CDR2 FQNEAQ (reference sequence). CDR3 protein: CASSSGQGSSYEQYF. CDR3 in DNA: TGTGCCAGCAGCTCTGGACAGGGGAGCTCCTACGAGCAGTACTTC. Drawing the rest from reference TRBV7-9 and TRBJ2-7, the complete variable domain is DTGVSQNPRHKITKRGQNVTFRCDPISEHNRLYWYRQTLGQGPEFLTYFQNEAQLEKSRLLSDRFSAERPKGSFSTLEIQRTEQGDSAMYLCASSSGQGSSYEQYFGPGTRLTVT.

This sequence joins TRBV9 and TRBJ1-2; D is ambiguous. Trimming took off 3 bases at V and 4 bases at J, with 7 bases between the two ends. Germline V gene sequence: CDR1 SGDLS, CDR2 YYNGEE. The CDR3 has 12 residues. CDR3 coding DNA: TGTGCCAGCAGCGCGGGTGGCTATGGCTACACCTTC. Translating it yields CASSAGGYGYTF.

The chain combines TRBV24-1 with TRBJ1-1; D is ambiguous. V dropped 0 bases and J dropped 6 bases, with 19 bases sitting between them. CDR1 is KGHDR and CDR2 is SFDVKD in the germline V gene. The CDR3 consists of 17 residues. This CDR3 is CATSDLWLRSGWSEAFF. CDR3 coding DNA: TGTGCCACCAGTGATTTGTGGCTGCGGAGCGGGTGGTCTGAAGCTTTCTTT.

In nucleotides, the CDR3 is TGTGCCAGTAGTATAGCAAAAAATCGACAGGGGTCGAGCGAGCAGTACTTC. This encodes CASSIAKNRQGSSEQYF. The chain employs TRBV19 and TRBJ2-7, with TRBD1 matching over 8 bases. CDR1 is LNHDA, CDR2 SQIVND, per germline (reference sequence). CDR3 length: 17 amino acids. V lost 1 base and J lost 6; bases outside the gene matches: 14.

This clone was recorded once. The chain carries TRBV3-1 (or the pseudogene TRBV3-2) and TRBJ1-3; the D is unclear. Trimming took 3 bases from V and 0 from J, leaving 3 bases between them. This CDR3 comprises 13 residues. Germline CDR1 LGHDT, CDR2 YNNKEL (reference sequence). The DNA for the CDR3 is TGTGCCAGCAGCCATTACTCTGGAAACACCATATATTTT. Protein: CASSHYSGNTIYF.

This sequence joins TRBV20-1 and TRBJ2-5, with D unclear. Trimming cost V 7 bases and J 4 bases, with 10 bases left between them. The CDR3 loop spans 11 amino acids. Germline V lookup: CDR1 DFQATT, CDR2 SNEGSKA (reference sequence). CDR3 nucleotide sequence: TGCAGTGTCCACGATAGAGAGACCCAGTACTTC. It encodes CSVHDRETQYF.

This chain uses TRBV27 with TRBJ1-5, with a weak D call TRBD1 (5 bases). This CDR3 is 14 amino acids long. The germline gives CDR1 MNHEY, CDR2 SMNVEV (reference sequence). Deletions cut 6 bases from V and 3 bases from J, with 12 bases between. CDR3 in DNA: TGTGCCAGCAGGGTTGGAGGGACCAATCAGCCCCAGCATTTT. As protein: CASRVGGTNQPQHF.

The chain recombines TRBV5-5 with TRBJ1-2; D unresolved. This CDR3 spans 12 amino acids. CDR1 SGHKS and CDR2 YYEKEE come from the germline V gene (reference sequence). V gave up 3 bases and J gave up 7 bases, with 10 bases separating them. Here the CDR3 DNA reads TGTGCCAGCAGCTACTCTACGGGTGGCTACACCTTC. It codes for CASSYSTGGYTF.

CDR3 in amino acids: CASSSRTGARSDEQYF. CDR3 sequence (DNA): TGTGCCAGCAGCTCCCGGACAGGGGCAAGGAGCGACGAGCAGTACTTC. This chain connects TRBV7-9 to TRBJ2-7; 9 bases align to TRBD1. Per germline, CDR1 SEHNR and CDR2 FQNEAQ (reference sequence). V lost 4 bases to trimming and J lost 5 bases; unmatched junction nucleotides: 12. This CDR3 has 16 amino acids.

This clone came up a few times. The chain recombines TRBV4-1 with TRBJ1-3, with 8 bases that match TRBD1. The CDR3 sequence is 16 residues long. Germline CDR1 and CDR2: MGHRA and YSYEKL. The V segment lost 4 bases and the J segment 1 base; nucleotides outside the gene matches: 6. In nucleotides, the CDR3 is TGCGCCAGCAGCCCGCCGGGACAGGCGTCTGGAAACACCATATATTTT. This gives the protein CASSPPGQASGNTIYF.

The genes are TRBV25-1 and TRBJ1-1, with D possibly matching TRBD1 (5 bases). Trimming removed 8 bases at V and 4 bases at J, with 11 bases between. In germline, CDR1 is MGHDK, CDR2 SYGVNS. This CDR3 has 12 amino acids. CDR3 residues: CASRRGTTEAFF. CDR3 DNA sequence: TGTGCCAGCCGCCGGGGGACCACTGAAGCTTTCTTT.

The genes are TRBV7-9 and TRBJ1-4, with 8 bases fitting TRBD1. Trimming at V came to 3 bases and at J to 7 bases, leaving 4 bases not matched to a gene. This CDR3 has 14 residues. Germline CDR1 is SEHNR and CDR2 is FQNEAQ (reference sequence). This CDR3 reads CASSFFQGAEKLFF. In DNA, the CDR3 is TGTGCCAGCAGCTTCTTTCAGGGGGCTGAAAAACTGTTTTTT. Variable domain in full (rest from reference TRBV7-9 and TRBJ1-4): DTGVSQNPRHKITKRGQNVTFRCDPISEHNRLYWYRQTLGQGPEFLTYFQNEAQLEKSRLLSDRFSAERPKGSFSTLEIQRTEQGDSAMYLCASSFFQGAEKLFFGSGTQLSVL.

The V call is TRBV25-1, the J call TRBJ1-2; 10 bases line up with TRBD1. CDR1 is MGHDK, CDR2 SYGVNS, per germline. The V and J ends lost 4 bases and 3 bases, in that order; junction bases with no gene match: 5. The CDR3 consists of 15 residues. The CDR3 sequence: CASSVTGGEDYGYTF. The CDR3 DNA reads as TGTGCCAGCAGTGTGACAGGGGGCGAGGACTATGGCTACACCTTC.

The rearrangement links TRBV6-5 to TRBJ2-5; 10 bases agree with TRBD2. V was clipped by 2 bases and J by 10 bases; unmatched bases: 10. Looked up from germline, CDR1 is MNHEY and CDR2 is SVGAGI. The CDR3 is 15 amino acids. CDR3 residues: CASSYVAGGPWGQYF. The CDR3 DNA follows: TGTGCCAGCAGTTACGTAGCGGGGGGTCCTTGGGGCCAGTACTTC.

The chain recombines TRBV5-1 with TRBJ2-1; TRBD2 matches 8 bases. From germline, CDR1 is SGHRS and CDR2 YFSETQ. The trim removed 6 bases at V and 3 bases at J, leaving 8 bases unmatched. There are 15 residues in the CDR3. CDR3 DNA sequence: TGCGCCAGCACCTTCGGGGGGGCCAACTACAATGAGCAGTTCTTC. It encodes CASTFGGANYNEQFF. The full variable domain, rest sourced from reference TRBV5-1 and TRBJ2-1, is KAGVTQTPRYLIKTRGQQVTLSCSPISGHRSVSWYQQTPGQGLQFLFEYFSETQRNKGNFPGRFSGRQFSNSRSEMNVSTLELGDSALYLCASTFGGANYNEQFFGPGTRLTVL.

The rearrangement uses TRBV7-9 and TRBJ1-5; D gene ambiguous. Germline lookup yields CDR1 SEHNR and CDR2 FQNEAQ (reference sequence). This CDR3 region has 14 residues. Trimming left V 5 bases short and J 2 bases short, with 10 bases between. The DNA of the CDR3 is TGTGCCAGCAGCGGGCGGACTGGCAATCAGCCCCAGCATTTT. Its translation is CASSGRTGNQPQHF.

To note about this clone: This sample also contains other DNA sequences that code for the same CDR3. The chain employs TRBV6-5 and TRBJ2-7, with TRBD1 matching over 7 bases. The ends lost 6 bases at V and 1 base at J; junction bases unmatched: 0. The CDR3 is made up of 12 amino acids. The germline gives CDR1 MNHEY, CDR2 SVGAGI. The chain's CDR3 is CASRTGSYEQYF. The CDR3, as DNA: TGTGCCAGCAGGACAGGGTCCTACGAGCAGTACTTC.

The chain recombines TRBV4-3 with TRBJ2-5; 9 nucleotides match TRBD1. Germline values: CDR1 LGHNA, CDR2 YSLEER. J gave up 2 bases and V 3 bases, and 4 bases lay outside the gene matches. There are 15 residues in the CDR3. The CDR3 protein is CASSQIGQGQETQYF. DNA of the CDR3: TGCGCCAGCAGCCAGATAGGACAGGGGCAAGAGACCCAGTACTTC.

The chain couples TRBV19 to TRBJ2-3, with 13 bases that match TRBD2. CDR1 is LNHDA, CDR2 SQIVND, per germline (reference sequence). J was trimmed by 5 bases and V by 9 bases; bases with no gene match: 8. This CDR3 has 15 residues. For the CDR3, the DNA is TGTGCCAGGTCCGTACTAGCGGGGGGGCGAGATACGCAGTATTTT. Translating gives CARSVLAGGRDTQYF.

The chain's CDR3 is CASSLYGSYGYTF. Here the CDR3 DNA reads TGTGCCAGCAGCTTGTACGGGAGCTATGGCTACACCTTC. This chain links TRBV5-4 with TRBJ1-2; D gene uncertain. CDR1 SGHNT and CDR2 YYREEE come from the germline V gene (reference sequence). V was clipped by 1 base and J by 4 bases, with 8 bases between them. The CDR3 loop spans 13 amino acids.

The rearrangement links TRBV7-9 to TRBJ1-2; D gene uncertain. This CDR3 contains 14 residues. CDR1 is SEHNR, CDR2 FQNEAQ, per germline (reference sequence). V gave up 4 bases and J gave up 4 bases, with 13 bases separating them. CDR3 in amino acids: CASSYSSDIYGYTF. CDR3 coding DNA: TGTGCCAGCAGCTACAGCTCAGATATCTATGGCTACACCTTC.

The chain recombines TRBV7-3 with TRBJ1-4; D possibly corresponds to TRBD1 (6 bases). Germline V lookup: CDR1 SGHTA, CDR2 FQGTGA. The germline V and J ends were trimmed by 0 bases and 8 bases, with 13 bases remaining between them. This CDR3 is built from 15 residues. CDR3 in DNA: TGTGCCAGCAGCTTAACGGGGGGGCGCCCCGAAAAACTGTTTTTT. Protein product: CASSLTGGRPEKLFF.

The table lists this clone with a few counts. V usage is TRBV7-9 and J usage is TRBJ1-1, with D uncertain. Germline lookup yields CDR1 SEHNR and CDR2 FQNEAQ (reference sequence). The ends were cut back, 1 base at V and 6 bases at J, with 15 bases in the middle. This CDR3 region has 15 residues. Here the CDR3 reads CASSLEGSGDPEAFF. In DNA, the CDR3 is TGTGCCAGCAGCTTAGAGGGTTCGGGAGACCCTGAAGCTTTCTTT.

The chain recombines TRBV6-2 or TRBV6-3 with TRBJ1-1; D is unresolved. Trimming took off 2 bases at V and 5 bases at J, with 12 bases between the two ends. Germline V lookup: CDR1 MNHEY, CDR2 SVGEGT. CDR3 length equals 14 residues. The CDR3 protein is CASSYSRSGTEAFF. Here the CDR3 DNA reads TGTGCCAGCAGTTACAGCAGGTCAGGTACTGAAGCTTTCTTT.

The V and J genes are TRBV4-3 and TRBJ1-1, with D possibly TRBD1 on 5 matching bases. Trimming left V 4 bases short and J 11 bases short, with 32 bases between. This CDR3 is built from 18 residues. Germline loops: CDR1 LGHNA, CDR2 YSLEER. CDR3 sequence reads: CASSPSGTNSYGSSAAFF. The CDR3, as DNA: TGCGCCAGCAGCCCTTCCGGGACTAATTCGTATGGGTCTAGCGCGGCTTTCTTT.

The chain recombines TRBV5-5 with TRBJ1-1; 7 bases line up with TRBD1. Germline CDR1 reads SGHKS; CDR2 reads YYEKEE (reference sequence). V was clipped by 0 bases and J by 0 bases; unmatched bases: 8. The CDR3 totals 17 residues. The CDR3 DNA sequence: TGTGCCAGCAGCTTGGATTGGACAGGTATCATGAACACTGAAGCTTTCTTT. Translating gives CASSLDWTGIMNTEAFF.

The chain employs TRBV7-6 and TRBJ2-2; TRBD2 might be the D (6 bases). This CDR3 spans 14 amino acids. V was shortened by 1 base and J by 4 bases, with 7 bases between the two germline ends. Germline-derived CDR1 and CDR2 are SGHVS and FNYEAQ. The CDR3 loop is CASSLEAGTGELFF. The CDR3 nucleotides are TGTGCCAGCAGCTTAGAAGCGGGCACCGGGGAGCTGTTTTTT.

The rearrangement links TRBV2 to TRBJ1-2, with D perhaps matching TRBD1 (5 bases). V dropped 2 bases and J dropped 0 bases, with 10 bases sitting between them. The length of the CDR3 is 15 residues. The germline V gene has CDR1 SNHLY and CDR2 FYNNEI. The CDR3: CASSERRTSNYGYTF. CDR3 DNA sequence: TGTGCCAGCAGTGAAAGACGGACATCTAACTATGGCTACACCTTC.

This chain uses TRBV5-4 with TRBJ2-1; D is possibly TRBD2 (6 bases). The CDR3 has 15 residues. CDR1 is SGHNT, CDR2 YYREEE, per germline (reference sequence). Trimming shortened V by 4 bases and J by 8 bases, and 19 bases separated the two germline ends. This chain's CDR3 is CASSPGAGNRDEQFF. As DNA, the CDR3 is TGTGCCAGCAGCCCCGGTGCGGGGAATCGGGATGAGCAGTTCTTC.